The 10 T cell receptor beta chains listed next were all sequenced from one sample in a study of shared clonotypes between healthy human individuals. The naive CD8 population came from CD45RO-negative cells selected for CCR7, without terminally differentiated effector memory CD45RA+ cells. This table comes from immunoSEQ multiplex PCR, and its TCRdb copy is limited to in-frame clones, with some not included. The data show about 2 million clones, with around 96% seen just once and 1.2% held by the top ten. The sample was naive CD8+ T cells sorted from blood. The receptor set was obtained from a man aged 18 to 35 in good health.

The chain links TRBV2 to TRBJ2-1; the D is unclear. Trimming pared 10 bases from V and 7 bases from J, leaving 8 bases between. The CDR3 is made up of 10 amino acids. Germline V gene sequence: CDR1 SNHLY, CDR2 FYNNEI. DNA of the CDR3: TGTGCCACCCGTGAGAATGAGCAGTTCTTC. Translating it yields CATRENEQFF.

CDR3 amino acids: CASTWDRDSYEQYF. In DNA, the CDR3 is TGTGCCAGCACCTGGGACAGAGACTCCTACGAGCAGTACTTC. The rearrangement uses TRBV5-6 and TRBJ2-7, with 7 positions matching TRBD1. V lost 6 bases to trimming and J lost 0 bases; unmatched junction nucleotides: 6. This CDR3 has 14 residues. The germline V gene has CDR1 SGHDT and CDR2 YYEEEE.

The V call is TRBV2, the J call TRBJ1-1; 10 bases agree with TRBD1. Per the germline V gene, CDR1 is SNHLY and CDR2 is FYNNEI. The CDR3 spans 15 residues. Trimming at V came to 8 bases and at J to 5 bases, leaving 11 bases not matched to a gene. CDR3: CASLYPGQGRTEAFF. The CDR3 nucleotides read TGTGCCAGCCTTTATCCGGGACAGGGGAGGACTGAAGCTTTCTTT.

Only one count was recorded for this clone. V and J are TRBV27 and TRBJ2-1, with 8 positions matching TRBD2. J gave up 2 bases and V 0 bases, and 12 bases lay outside the gene matches. Germline V gene sequence: CDR1 MNHEY, CDR2 SMNVEV (reference sequence). This CDR3 comprises 19 residues. In DNA, the CDR3 is TGTGCCAGCAGTTTATCTGGGCCCCCCCTAGCGGGCACCTACAATGAGCAGTTCTTC. It encodes CASSLSGPPLAGTYNEQFF.

This chain connects TRBV9 to TRBJ2-7; TRBD2 is a possible D gene (6 bases). This CDR3 has 16 residues. Trimming took 3 bases from V and 2 from J, leaving 18 bases between them. The germline gives CDR1 SGDLS, CDR2 YYNGEE. The CDR3 DNA sequence: TGTGCCAGCAGCGCAGGTTTGGAGGGAGTAACCTACGAGCAGTACTTC. This gives the protein CASSAGLEGVTYEQYF. The variable domain in full, with the rest retrieved from reference TRBV9 and TRBJ2-7, is DSGVTQTPKHLITATGQRVTLRCSPRSGDLSVYWYQQSLDQGLQFLIQYYNGEERAKGNILERFSAQQFPDLHSELNLSSLELGDSALYFCASSAGLEGVTYEQYFGPGTRLTVT.

This chain links TRBV28 with TRBJ2-7; D possibly corresponds to TRBD2 (6 bases). Looked up from germline, CDR1 is MDHEN and CDR2 is SYDVKM. The CDR3 is 18 residues long. V lost 6 bases and J 1 base, leaving 25 bases between the germline ends. The CDR3: CASSPITLVIGLSYEQYF. DNA for the CDR3: TGTGCCAGCAGCCCGATTACACTGGTGATCGGACTATCCTACGAGCAGTACTTC.

This clone has only a few counts. This chain joins TRBV30 and TRBJ1-1; 10 bases are shared with TRBD1. This CDR3 region has 13 residues. Trimming cost V 5 bases and J 1 base; bases outside gene matches: 1. Germline lookup yields CDR1 GTSNPN and CDR2 SVGIG (reference sequence). The CDR3 bases are TGTGCCTGGGGGACAGGGGCGAACACTGAAGCTTTCTTT. It encodes CAWGTGANTEAFF.

The chain has TRBV15 and TRBJ2-1; 7 bases match TRBD1. CDR1 and CDR2 (germline): LNHNV, YYDKDF (reference sequence). V gave up 3 bases and J gave up 3 bases; unmatched junction bases: 5. This CDR3 is 15 amino acids long. As DNA, the CDR3 is TGTGCCACCAGCAGTTGGACAGGCCGCTACAATGAGCAGTTCTTC. This gives the protein CATSSWTGRYNEQFF.

J is TRBJ1-3 and V is TRBV7-9; no clear D. Germline V gene lookup returns CDR1 SEHNR and CDR2 FQNEAQ (reference sequence). This CDR3 is 14 amino acids long. V lost 5 bases, J lost 0 bases, and 8 bases lay in between. The CDR3 reads CASSPGPSGNTIYF. As DNA, the CDR3 is TGTGCCAGCAGCCCAGGTCCCTCTGGAAACACCATATATTTT.

The V gene is TRBV5-1, the J gene TRBJ2-5; D unclear. Germline assignment: CDR1 SGHRS and CDR2 YFSETQ. This CDR3 has 13 amino acids. The V and J ends lost 2 bases and 2 bases respectively, with 7 bases between them. The CDR3 loop is CASSLPTQETQYF. As DNA, the CDR3 is TGCGCCAGCAGCTTACCGACACAAGAGACCCAGTACTTC.